This T cell receptor beta chain was captured by sequencing in a study of somatic mutations in cytotoxic T cells in rheumatoid arthritis. Overall study context: Some V beta antibody-stained T-cell populations were flow-sorted at nearly 100% purity, including V beta1+ cells sequenced for TCRB.

Trimming removed 5 bases at V and 6 bases at J, with 11 bases between. Germline CDR1 reads LNHDA; CDR2 reads SQIVND (reference sequence). The CDR3 spans 13 residues. Broader study findings: Clonality of CD8+ T cells, which was compared between rheumatoid arthritis patients and age-matched healthy controls, did not differ significantly.

With regard to this clone: Its target is not known.

The control group consisted of fewer than 25 healthy blood donors, whose median age was roughly 54 years (range about 20-80) and of whom approximately 58% were female. The data were produced by immunoSEQ multiplex PCR, yet TCRdb's version contains in-frame clones alone and is incomplete. The profile shows about 25,000 clones, nearly 75% of them singletons. The clonotype comes from a young woman in good health. Material for sequencing was CD8+ T cells sorted from blood. The chain has TRBV19 and TRBJ2-1, with a tentative D call TRBD1 (5 bases). The CDR3 protein is CASSLGHGNEQFF. As DNA, the CDR3 is TGTGCCAGTAGTTTAGGACACGGCAATGAGCAGTTCTTC.